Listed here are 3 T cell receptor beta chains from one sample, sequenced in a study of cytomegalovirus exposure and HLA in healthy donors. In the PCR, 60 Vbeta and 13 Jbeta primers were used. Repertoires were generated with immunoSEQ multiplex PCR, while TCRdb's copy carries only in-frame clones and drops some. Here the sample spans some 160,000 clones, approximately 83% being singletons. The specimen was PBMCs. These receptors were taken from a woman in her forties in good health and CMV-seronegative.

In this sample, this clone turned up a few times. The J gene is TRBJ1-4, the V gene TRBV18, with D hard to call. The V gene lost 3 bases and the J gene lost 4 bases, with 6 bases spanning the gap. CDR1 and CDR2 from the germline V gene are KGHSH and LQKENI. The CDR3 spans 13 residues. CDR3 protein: CASSPRGNEKLFF. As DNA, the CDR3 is TGTGCCAGCTCACCGCGCGGTAATGAAAAACTGTTTTTT.

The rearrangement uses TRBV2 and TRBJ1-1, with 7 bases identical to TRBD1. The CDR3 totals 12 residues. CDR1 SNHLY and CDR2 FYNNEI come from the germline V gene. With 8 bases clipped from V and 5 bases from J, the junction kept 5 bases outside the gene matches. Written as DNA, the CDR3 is TGTGCCAGCGACAGGGAAAGGACTGAAGCTTTCTTT. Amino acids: CASDRERTEAFF.

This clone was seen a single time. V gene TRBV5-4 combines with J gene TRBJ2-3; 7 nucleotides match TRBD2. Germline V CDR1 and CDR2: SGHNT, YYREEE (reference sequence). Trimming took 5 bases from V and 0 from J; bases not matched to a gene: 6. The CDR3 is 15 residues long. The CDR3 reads CASSLLASSTDTQYF. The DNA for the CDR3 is TGTGCCAGCAGTCTACTAGCGTCTAGCACAGATACGCAGTATTTT.